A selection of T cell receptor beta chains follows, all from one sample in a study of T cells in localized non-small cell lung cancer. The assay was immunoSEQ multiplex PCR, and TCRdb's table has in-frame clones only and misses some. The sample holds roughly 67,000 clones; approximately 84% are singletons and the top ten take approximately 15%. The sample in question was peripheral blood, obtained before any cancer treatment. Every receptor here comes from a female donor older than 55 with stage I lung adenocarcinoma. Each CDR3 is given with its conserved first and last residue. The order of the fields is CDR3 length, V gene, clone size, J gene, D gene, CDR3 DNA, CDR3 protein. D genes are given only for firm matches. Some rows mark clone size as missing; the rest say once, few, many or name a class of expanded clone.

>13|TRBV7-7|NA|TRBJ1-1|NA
TGTGCTAGCAGCTCGGGCCAGAACACTGAAGCTTTCTTT
CASSSGQNTEAFF
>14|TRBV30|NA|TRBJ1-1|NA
TGTGCCTGGAGAGGAGGCTTCGCTAACACTGAAGCTTTCTTT
CAWRGGFANTEAFF
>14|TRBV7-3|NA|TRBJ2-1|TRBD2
TGTGCCAGCAGCTTACTAGCGGGGTACAATGAGCAGTTCTTC
CASSLLAGYNEQFF
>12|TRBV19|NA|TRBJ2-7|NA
TGTGCCAGTAGTATGCAAGGGACCGAGCAGTACTTC
CASSMQGTEQYF
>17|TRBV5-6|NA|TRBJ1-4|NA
TGTGCCAGCAGCTCCTTACTCACCGGGACAAGAAATGAAAAACTGTTTTTT
CASSSLLTGTRNEKLFF
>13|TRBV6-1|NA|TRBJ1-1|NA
TGTGCCAGCAGTCAGACGCCAGCGGGGGAAGCTTTCTTT
CASSQTPAGEAFF
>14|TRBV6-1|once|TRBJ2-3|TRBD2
TGTGCCAGCAGCTTAGCGGGAGGAACAGATACGCAGTATTTT
CASSLAGGTDTQYF
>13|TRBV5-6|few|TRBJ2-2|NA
TGTGCCAGCAGCCGGGTGGGGTCCGGGGAGCTGTTTTTT
CASSRVGSGELFF
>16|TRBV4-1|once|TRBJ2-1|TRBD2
TGCGCCAGCAGCCTCCGGACTAGCGGGGGGGTGGATGAGCAGTTCTTC
CASSLRTSGGVDEQFF
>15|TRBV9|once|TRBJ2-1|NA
TGTGCCAGCAGCGCCCAGGGGAACACCTACAATGAGCAGTTCTTC
CASSAQGNTYNEQFF
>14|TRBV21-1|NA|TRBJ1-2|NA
TGTGCCAGCAGGAACAGACAGGGCGGGGAAGGCTACACCTTC
CASRNRQGGEGYTF
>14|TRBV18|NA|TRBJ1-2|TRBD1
TGTGCCAGCTCTCCGACAGGGGGCTCCTATGGCTACACCTTC
CASSPTGGSYGYTF
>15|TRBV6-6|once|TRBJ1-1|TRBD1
TGTGCCAGCAGTTCTTGGGACAGGGGGCTTACTGAAGCTTTCTTT
CASSSWDRGLTEAFF
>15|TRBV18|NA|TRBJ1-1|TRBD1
TGTGCCAGCTCAGGTTTGGGACAGGATGACACTGAAGCTTTCTTT
CASSGLGQDDTEAFF
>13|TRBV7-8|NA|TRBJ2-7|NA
TGTGCCAGCAGCACTAGGCAGCACTACGAGCAGTACTTC
CASSTRQHYEQYF
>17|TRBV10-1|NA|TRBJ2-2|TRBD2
TGCGCCAGCAGTGAGCGGGGGGGACTAGCGGGAACCGGGGAGCTGTTTTTT
CASSERGGLAGTGELFF
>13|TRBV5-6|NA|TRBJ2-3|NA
TGTGCCAGCAGCTTACGCGGTGTGGATACGCAGTATTTT
CASSLRGVDTQYF
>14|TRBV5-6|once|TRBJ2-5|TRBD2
TGTGCCAGCAGCGGAAGGACTAGCGAAGAGACCCAGTACTTC
CASSGRTSEETQYF
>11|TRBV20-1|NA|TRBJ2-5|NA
TGCAGTGCGAGACTGCAAGAGACCCAGTACTTC
CSARLQETQYF
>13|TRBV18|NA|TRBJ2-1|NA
TGTGCCAGCTCACGACCCCCGGCAAATGAGCAGTTCTTC
CASSRPPANEQFF
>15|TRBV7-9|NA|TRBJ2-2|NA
TGTGCCAGCAGCTTAGAACAGGTGGACACCGGGGAGCTGTTTTTT
CASSLEQVDTGELFF
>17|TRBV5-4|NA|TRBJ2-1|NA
TGTGCCAGCAGGCCCCTCGGGGGGCCTCAATCAGACAATGAGCAGTTCTTC
CASRPLGGPQSDNEQFF
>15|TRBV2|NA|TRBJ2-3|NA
TGTGCCAGCAGTGACGGGCAGCCTCACTCAGATACGCAGTATTTT
CASSDGQPHSDTQYF
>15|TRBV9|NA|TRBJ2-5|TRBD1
TGTGCCAGCAGCGCCCGGGACAGGGGGCCAGAGACCCAGTACTTC
CASSARDRGPETQYF
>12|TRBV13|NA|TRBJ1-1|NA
TGTGCCAGCAGCTTACTGGGGACTGAAGCTTTCTTT
CASSLLGTEAFF
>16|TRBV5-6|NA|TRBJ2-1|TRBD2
TGTGCCAGCAGCGAACTAGCGGGAGGTATGTACAATGAGCAGTTCTTC
CASSELAGGMYNEQFF
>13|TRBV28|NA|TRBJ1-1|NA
TGTGCCAGCCACCCGGGACAAAGGACTGAAGCTTTCTTT
CASHPGQRTEAFF
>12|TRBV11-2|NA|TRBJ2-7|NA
TGTGCCAGCAGCCCAACAGGGTACGAGCAGTACTTC
CASSPTGYEQYF
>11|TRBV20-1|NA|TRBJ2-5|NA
TGCAGTGCTAGAGAGATCGACACCCAGTACTTC
CSAREIDTQYF
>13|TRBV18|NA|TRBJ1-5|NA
TGTGCCAGCTCCCGGGACAACAATCAGCCCCAGCATTTT
CASSRDNNQPQHF
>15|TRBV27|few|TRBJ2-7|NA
TGTGCCAGCAGTTTAAAGGGGAAGGGCTCCTACGAGCAGTACTTC
CASSLKGKGSYEQYF
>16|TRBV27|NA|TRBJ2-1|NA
TGTGCCAGCAGGACTCCAGCTCGGCCGGCTTACAATGAGCAGTTCTTC
CASRTPARPAYNEQFF
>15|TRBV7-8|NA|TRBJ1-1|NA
TGTGCCAGCAGCTTAGAGGCAGGGATAGTCACTGAAGCTTTCTTT
CASSLEAGIVTEAFF
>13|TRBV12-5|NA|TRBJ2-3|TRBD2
TGTGCTAGTGGTGGCGGGGGGAGAGATACGCAGTATTTT
CASGGGGRDTQYF
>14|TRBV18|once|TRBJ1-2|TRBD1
TGTGCCAGCTCACTCGGACAGGAAAACTATGGCTACACCTTC
CASSLGQENYGYTF